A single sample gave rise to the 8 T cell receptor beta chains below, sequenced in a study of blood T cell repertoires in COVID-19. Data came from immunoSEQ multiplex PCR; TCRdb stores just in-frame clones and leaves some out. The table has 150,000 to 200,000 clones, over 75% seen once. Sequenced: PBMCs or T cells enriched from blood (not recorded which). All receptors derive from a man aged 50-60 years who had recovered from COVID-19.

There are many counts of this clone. The CDR3 DNA reads as TGCACCAGCACCCTATTGAACAGGAAAGGAAAACTGTTTTTT. Translating gives CTSTLLNRKGKLFF. This chain links TRBV1 with TRBJ1-4; the D segment call TRBD1 is taken from the table without a DNA check. TRBV1 is a pseudogene segment. The CDR3 contains 14 residues.

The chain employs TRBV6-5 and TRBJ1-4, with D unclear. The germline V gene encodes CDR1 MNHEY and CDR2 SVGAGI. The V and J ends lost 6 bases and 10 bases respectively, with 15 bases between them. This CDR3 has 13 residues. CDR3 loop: CASRDNPGGKLFF. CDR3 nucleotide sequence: TGTGCCAGCAGAGACAACCCAGGAGGAAAACTGTTTTTT.

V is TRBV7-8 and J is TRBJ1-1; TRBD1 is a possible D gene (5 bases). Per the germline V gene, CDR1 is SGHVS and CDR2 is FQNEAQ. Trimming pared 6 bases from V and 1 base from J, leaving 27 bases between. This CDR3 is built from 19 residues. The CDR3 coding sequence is TGTGCCAGCAGTAGTATAGCGGGTGGCCTTGGGGCAGGGAACACTGAAGCTTTCTTT. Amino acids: CASSSIAGGLGAGNTEAFF.

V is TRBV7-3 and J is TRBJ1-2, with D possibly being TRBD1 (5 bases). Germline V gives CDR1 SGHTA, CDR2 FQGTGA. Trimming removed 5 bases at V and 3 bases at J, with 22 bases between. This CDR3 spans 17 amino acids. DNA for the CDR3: TGTGCCAGCAGCCCGCTCGAAATCAGCGGGGCGCACTATGGCTACACCTTC. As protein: CASSPLEISGAHYGYTF.

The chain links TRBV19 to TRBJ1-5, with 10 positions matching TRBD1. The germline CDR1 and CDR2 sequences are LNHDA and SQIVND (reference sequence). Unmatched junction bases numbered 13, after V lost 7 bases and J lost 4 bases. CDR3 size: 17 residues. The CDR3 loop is CASTDRAGTGVNQPQHF. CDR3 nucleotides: TGTGCCAGTACCGATAGGGCCGGGACAGGGGTGAATCAGCCCCAGCATTTT.

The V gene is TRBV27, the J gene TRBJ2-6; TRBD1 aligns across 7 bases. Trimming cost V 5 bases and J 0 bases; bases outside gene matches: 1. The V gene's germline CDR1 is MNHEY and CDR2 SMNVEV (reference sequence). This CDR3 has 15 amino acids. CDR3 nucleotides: TGTGCCAGCAGTGCAGGGGGCTCTGGGGCCAACGTCCTGACTTTC. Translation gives CASSAGGSGANVLTF.

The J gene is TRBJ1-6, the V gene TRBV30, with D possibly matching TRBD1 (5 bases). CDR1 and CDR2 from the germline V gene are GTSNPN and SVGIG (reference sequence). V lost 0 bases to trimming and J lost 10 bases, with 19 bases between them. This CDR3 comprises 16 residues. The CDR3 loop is CAWSVQTARVGSPLHF. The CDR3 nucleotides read TGTGCCTGGAGTGTACAGACGGCCAGGGTGGGCTCACCCCTCCACTTT.

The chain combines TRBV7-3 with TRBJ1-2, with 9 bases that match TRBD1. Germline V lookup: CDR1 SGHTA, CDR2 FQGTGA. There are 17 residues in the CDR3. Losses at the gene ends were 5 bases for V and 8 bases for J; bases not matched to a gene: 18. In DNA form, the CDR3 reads TGTGCCAGCAGCCCCCGACTCTCGACAGGGGGATTAGGAGGCTACACCTTC. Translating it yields CASSPRLSTGGLGGYTF.